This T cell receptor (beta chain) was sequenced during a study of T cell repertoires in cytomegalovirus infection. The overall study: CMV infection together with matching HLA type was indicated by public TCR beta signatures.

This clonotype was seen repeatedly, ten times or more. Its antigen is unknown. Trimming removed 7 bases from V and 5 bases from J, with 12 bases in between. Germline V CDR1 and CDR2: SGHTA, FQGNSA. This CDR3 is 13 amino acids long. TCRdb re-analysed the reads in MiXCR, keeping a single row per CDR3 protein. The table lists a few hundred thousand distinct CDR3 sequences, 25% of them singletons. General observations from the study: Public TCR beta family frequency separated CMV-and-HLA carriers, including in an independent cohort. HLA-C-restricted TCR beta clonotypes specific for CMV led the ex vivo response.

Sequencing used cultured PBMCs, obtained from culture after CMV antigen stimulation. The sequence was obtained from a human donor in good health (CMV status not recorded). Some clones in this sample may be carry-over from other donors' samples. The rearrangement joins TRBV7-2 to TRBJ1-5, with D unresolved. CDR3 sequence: CASTLGRDQPQHF. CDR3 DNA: TGTGCCAGCACCCTCGGGAGGGATCAGCCCCAGCATTTT.